What follows are 12 T cell receptor beta chains derived from one specimen sequenced in a study of glioma-infiltrating T cells. Amplification of TCR alpha and beta CDR3 regions from RNA used iRepertoire nested multiplex PCR. TCRdb re-called the multiplex PCR reads with MiXCR, one entry per CDR3 protein. Of fewer than 200,000 distinct CDR3 sequences listed, approximately 30% are singletons. Sequencing was done on a sample of glioma tissue, nonneoplastic brain tissue, or PBMCs (not recorded which). The receptors here all came from a human donor with low-grade glioma or glioblastoma, undergoing nonglioma brain surgery, or in good health (not recorded which).

The chain has TRBV9 and TRBJ2-5; possibly TRBD2 for D (6 bases). The CDR3 sequence is 15 residues long. Germline V CDR1 and CDR2: SGDLS, YYNGEE. Trimming removed 4 bases at V and 3 bases at J, with 16 bases between. The CDR3 region is CASSLGPGAEETQYF. CDR3 coding DNA: TGTGCCAGCAGCCTGGGACCGGGAGCTGAAGAGACCCAGTACTTC.

This clonotype was picked up many times. The chain couples TRBV6-6 to TRBJ2-5; the D is unclear. The CDR3 totals 14 residues. Germline lookup yields CDR1 MNHNY and CDR2 SVGAGI (reference sequence). V lost 2 bases to trimming and J lost 5 bases, with 12 bases between them. In DNA, the CDR3 is TGTGCCAGCAGTTACACATACAGTCGGGAGACCCAGTACTTC. Translated, it gives CASSYTYSRETQYF.

This clonotype has ten or more counts. The chain links TRBV4-2 to TRBJ2-7, with 7 positions matching TRBD2. CDR1 LGHNA and CDR2 YNFKEQ come from the germline V gene. Germline trimming cut 3 bases from V and 6 bases from J; bases unmatched to any gene: 11. The CDR3 loop spans 15 amino acids. The CDR3 loop reads CASSHNLGGSSEQYF. The CDR3 DNA reads as TGTGCCAGCAGCCATAATCTCGGCGGGAGTAGCGAGCAGTACTTC.

This sequence joins TRBV5-1 and TRBJ1-3; TRBD1 might be the D (5 bases). Germline assignment: CDR1 SGHRS and CDR2 YFSETQ. Trimming removed 0 bases at V and 4 bases at J, with 11 bases between. This CDR3 has 15 amino acids. CDR3 sequence (DNA): TGCGCCAGCAGCTTGGGCAGGGTCTCAGGAAACACCATATATTTT. Translating gives CASSLGRVSGNTIYF. The full variable domain, with the rest looked up from reference TRBV5-1 and TRBJ1-3, is KAGVTQTPRYLIKTRGQQVTLSCSPISGHRSVSWYQQTPGQGLQFLFEYFSETQRNKGNFPGRFSGRQFSNSRSEMNVSTLELGDSALYLCASSLGRVSGNTIYFGEGSWLTVV.

The chain has TRBV5-1 and TRBJ2-7; TRBD2 matches at 7 bases. Germline CDR1 is SGHRS and CDR2 is YFSETQ. Trimming cost V 2 bases and J 5 bases; bases outside gene matches: 7. The CDR3 is 14 residues long. In DNA, the CDR3 is TGCGCCAGCAGCTTAGGACTAGAGACGGACGAGCAGTACTTC. Protein sequence: CASSLGLETDEQYF.

This clonotype was seen repeatedly, ten times or more. The rearrangement uses TRBV11-2 and TRBJ1-1; D unclear. The V gene's germline CDR1 is SGHAT and CDR2 FQNNGV. CDR3 size: 14 residues. The V and J ends lost 5 bases and 2 bases respectively, with 12 bases between them. The CDR3 region is CASSVTGANTEAFF. The DNA for the CDR3 is TGTGCCAGCAGCGTGACGGGAGCCAACACTGAAGCTTTCTTT. The entire variable domain, with the rest obtained from reference TRBV11-2 and TRBJ1-1, is as follows: EAGVAQSPRYKIIEKRQSVAFWCNPISGHATLYWYQQILGQGPKLLIQFQNNGVVDDSQLPKDRFSAERLKGVDSTLKIQPAKLEDSAVYLCASSVTGANTEAFFGQGTRLTVV.

The sample holds many counts of this clonotype. The chain recombines TRBV29-1 with TRBJ1-1; 8 bases fit TRBD1. With 7 bases clipped from V and 4 bases from J, the junction kept 17 bases outside the gene matches. The CDR3 runs 16 residues. The germline V gene encodes CDR1 SQVTM and CDR2 ANQGSEA. The CDR3 DNA reads TGCAGCGCCTTTATACCAGGGGGCGGTCCCCTCACTGAAGCTTTCTTT. As protein: CSAFIPGGGPLTEAFF.

This clonotype was seen a handful of times. The CDR3: CASSFRASGNNEQFF. The CDR3 nucleotides read TGTGCCAGCAGCTTTAGGGCTAGCGGGAACAATGAGCAGTTCTTC. The chain combines TRBV5-4 with TRBJ2-1, with TRBD2 matching over 9 bases. V was clipped by 2 bases and J by 5 bases; unmatched bases: 5. The CDR3 covers 15 residues. Germline CDR1 SGHNT, CDR2 YYREEE (reference sequence). The full variable domain, completed using reference TRBV5-4 and TRBJ2-1, is ETGVTQSPTHLIKTRGQQVTLRCSSQSGHNTVSWYQQALGQGPQFIFQYYREEENGRGNFPPRFSGLQFPNYSSELNVNALELDDSALYLCASSFRASGNNEQFFGPGTRLTVL.

As to this clonotype: A read error is possible here, since a much larger clone lies one base away. The chain couples TRBV19 to TRBJ2-1, with TRBD2 matching over 14 bases. This CDR3 is 18 amino acids long. Looked up from germline, CDR1 is LNHDA and CDR2 is SQIVND (reference sequence). The junction had 12 bases not matched to a gene; V was cut back by 6 bases and J by 5 bases. The CDR3, as DNA: TGTGCCAGTAGGGGGACTAGCGGGAGAATAGGTTCGCACAATGAGCAGTTCTTC. This gives the protein CASRGTSGRIGSHNEQFF. Full variable domain (remainder filled in from reference TRBV19 and TRBJ2-1): DGGITQSPKYLFRKEGQNVTLSCEQNLNHDAMYWYRQDPGQGLRLIYYSQIVNDFQKGDIAEGYSVSREKKESFPLTVTSAQKNPTAFYLCASRGTSGRIGSHNEQFFGPGTRLTVL.

This clonotype was counted ten times or more. This chain links TRBV29-1 with TRBJ1-3, with D unclear. V lost 7 bases, J lost 2 bases, and 6 bases lay in between. The germline V gene encodes CDR1 SQVTM and CDR2 ANQGSEA. The CDR3 spans 11 residues. The CDR3 protein is CSAATGNTIYF. The CDR3, as DNA: TGCAGCGCCGCGACTGGAAACACCATATATTTT.

Concerning this clonotype: As the CDR3 is not closed by the conserved phenylalanine or tryptophan, this likely results from a read error. V gene TRBV29-1 combines with J gene TRBJ2-7; TRBD1 matches 8 bases. Germline V CDR1 and CDR2: SQVTM, ANQGSEA. The length of the CDR3 is 13 residues. V shed 4 bases and J 7 bases; nucleotides not matched to a gene: 9. As DNA, the CDR3 is TGCAGCGTTGGGAGACAGGGGCAGGGGGAGCAGTACCTC. It yields the protein CSVGRQGQGEQYL.

The V call is TRBV7-6, the J call TRBJ2-3; 11 bases map to TRBD1. CDR3 size: 18 residues. The V and J ends lost 9 bases and 0 bases, in that order; junction bases with no gene match: 14. From germline, CDR1 is SGHVS and CDR2 FNYEAQ. CDR3 sequence: CARSPRDRGMGSTDTQYF. CDR3 in DNA: TGTGCCAGAAGCCCCCGGGACAGGGGGATGGGGAGCACAGATACGCAGTATTTT. The full variable domain, completed using reference TRBV7-6 and TRBJ2-3, is GAGVSQSPRYKVTKRGQDVALRCDPISGHVSLYWYRQALGQGPEFLTYFNYEAQQDKSGLPNDRFSAERPEGSISTLTIQRTEQRDSAMYRCARSPRDRGMGSTDTQYFGPGTRLTVL.